Included here is one TCR beta chain sequence, with context. Its matching antigen is unknown. This CDR3 comprises 17 residues. Germline values: CDR1 MNHEY, CDR2 SMNVEV (reference sequence). The data originate from a study of T cells expressing NK-cell markers. Study-level findings and limits: The same clonotypes also predominated in the CD3+CD56-NKG2C+ fraction of several donors.

Libraries used 5'RACE template switching adding universal primer site and UMIs. With the 5' RACE reads reprocessed, TCRdb shows one record per CDR3 protein and no DNA. The sample data list a few hundred thousand distinct CDR3 sequences. The receptor was derived from a man aged 18 to 69 in good health. The chain links TRBV27 to TRBJ2-7; TCRdb designates TRBD1, a call that cannot be tested without DNA. Sequences were obtained from blood T cells: a sorted CD56 or NKG2C T cell subset, CD4+ or CD8+ T cells, or bulk PBMC T cells (not recorded which). The CDR3 loop reads CASSLSRRQGYLYEQYF.